This T cell receptor beta chain was captured in a study of identical twins. Study conclusions and caveats: Less excess twin sharing appeared in beta out-of-frame sequences. The models gave estimates that fell short of the out-of-frame TCR alpha sharing seen in monozygotic twins.

Germline V gene data show CDR1 as MGHRA and CDR2 as YSYEKL. There are 16 residues in the CDR3. The V segment lost 4 bases and the J segment 2 bases; nucleotides outside the gene matches: 11. Of note for this clonotype: The target antigen is unknown.

A universal primer site came from template switching; cDNA carried unique molecular identifiers. TCRdb re-called the 5' RACE reads with MiXCR, one entry per CDR3 protein. Seen here are over 200,000 distinct CDR3 sequences, approximately 9% observed once, and the top ten hold just over 5%. The chain couples TRBV4-1 to TRBJ2-7, with 7 bases matching TRBD1. This receptor was identified in a woman between 18 and 30 years old in good health. Sequenced material: memory (CD45RO+) T cells sorted from blood. Written as DNA, the CDR3 is TGCGCCAGCAGCCTCAGAGGGGGCCCTGTCACCTACGAGCAGTACTTC. Encoded protein: CASSLRGGPVTYEQYF.